This TCR beta chain derives from a study of T cells in Graves' hyperthyroidism and ophthalmopathy. Study context: The initial diagnosis was the point when peripheral blood was collected, ahead of any treatment. Study conclusions and caveats: Also found in blood were most expanded thyroid clonotypes above 0.001. Patients with ophthalmopathy were separated from those with stable hyperthyroidism by a 13 V-J model.

In the ophthalmopathy cohort, Clinical Activity Score was at least 3, NOSPECS grade at least 4, and duration under 3 months. The table lists this clonotype with a few counts. Its antigen remains unidentified. The CDR3 regions of TCR beta were amplified from RNA transcripts. First-round RT-PCR targeting the TCR CDR3 was performed with the HTBI primer set. TCRdb re-derived calls from the multiplex PCR reads in MiXCR, one entry per CDR3 protein. Here the sample spans approximately 400,000 distinct CDR3 sequences, 11% to 15% being singletons. Germline V gives CDR1 SGHDT, CDR2 YYEEEE. Trimming removed 2 bases at V and 7 bases at J, with 12 bases between. This CDR3 is built from 14 residues.

The sequenced sample consisted of blood. The J gene is TRBJ1-4, the V gene TRBV5-6; tentative D call: TRBD1 (6 bases). The source of this sequence is a middle-aged man with Graves' ophthalmopathy. CDR3 residues: CASSFERGAEKLFF. The CDR3 DNA reads as TGTGCCAGCAGCTTTGAACGGGGGGCTGAAAAACTGTTTTTT.